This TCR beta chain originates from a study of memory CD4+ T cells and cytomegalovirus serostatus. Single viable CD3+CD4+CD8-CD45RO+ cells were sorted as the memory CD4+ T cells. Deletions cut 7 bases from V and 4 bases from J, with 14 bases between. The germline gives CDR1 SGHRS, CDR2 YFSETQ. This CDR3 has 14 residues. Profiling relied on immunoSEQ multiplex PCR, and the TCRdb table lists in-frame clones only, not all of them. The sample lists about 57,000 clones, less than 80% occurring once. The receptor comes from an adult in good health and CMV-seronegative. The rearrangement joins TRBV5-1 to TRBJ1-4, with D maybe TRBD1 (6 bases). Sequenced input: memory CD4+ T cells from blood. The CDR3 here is CASSVTGLNEKLFF. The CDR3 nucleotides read TGCGCCAGCTCCGTGACAGGTCTTAATGAAAAACTGTTTTTT.